This T cell receptor (beta chain) came from a study of blood T cell repertoires in COVID-19. TCRdb's copy holds only in-frame clones and misses some; the assay was immunoSEQ multiplex PCR. Seen here are fewer than 95,000 clones, 85% to 90% observed once, and the top ten hold approximately 5.1%. With 7 bases removed from V and 3 bases from J, the gap between germline ends came to 17 bases. Per germline, CDR1 SGHRS and CDR2 YFSETQ. This CDR3 has 16 residues. V and J are TRBV5-1 and TRBJ1-6, with D perhaps matching TRBD1 (5 bases). The TCR sequence derives from a woman older than 75 with acute or convalescent COVID-19. Material for sequencing was peripheral blood. The CDR3 spells CASGEGGAFYNSPLHF. The CDR3 DNA follows: TGCGCCAGCGGCGAAGGAGGGGCATTCTATAATTCACCCCTCCACTTT.